At least ten counts were recorded for the clone carrying this T cell receptor beta chain. In TCRdb, the 5' RACE reads were re-called with MiXCR into one record per CDR3 protein. Of 110,000 or so distinct CDR3 sequences in the sample, 6.5% to 9% were seen once. Germline V gene data show CDR1 as MDHEN and CDR2 as SYDVKM. This CDR3 region has 14 residues. With 7 bases removed from V and 6 bases from J, the gap between germline ends came to 16 bases. This specimen belongs to a study of T cells after yellow fever vaccination. Sequenced here: CD4+ T cells sorted from PBMCs, sampled about 41 days after the first yellow fever vaccination. This receptor was obtained from a man younger than 35 who received the YFV17D yellow fever vaccine. The chain joins TRBV28 to TRBJ1-5; a possible D gene is TRBD1 (5 bases). In nucleotides, the CDR3 is TGTGCCAGCATCCTAGGTCAGGGCGTTCAGCCCCAGCATTTT. Its translation: CASILGQGVQPQHF.